This T cell receptor (beta chain) was sequenced in a study of regulatory T cells in long-lasting Graves disease. Time point specified: newly diagnosed GD, antithyroid drugs for less than 3 months. The TCR library was prepared using RNA isolated from PBMCs. Through Arm-PCR of CDR3 regions and iRepertoire HTBI primers, TCR beta libraries were built. MiXCR was run by TCRdb on the multiplex PCR reads, yielding one entry per CDR3 protein. The sample consists of 450,000 to 600,000 distinct CDR3 sequences, roughly 16% of them appearing once. This sample also belongs to another study, concerning T cells in Graves' hyperthyroidism and ophthalmopathy.

The input for sequencing was peripheral blood mononuclear cells (PBMCs), taken at new diagnosis, from a patient treated with antithyroid drugs. This sequence was found in a man between 40 and 49 years old with Graves disease.

The CDR3 nucleotides read TGTGCCAGCAGCTGGGGACAGGGGGATGAGCAGTTCTTC. Protein: CASSWGQGDEQFF. The V gene is TRBV5-4, the J gene TRBJ2-1; TRBD1 agrees at 11 bases. V gave up 3 bases and J gave up 8 bases; unmatched junction bases: 1. Germline CDR1 reads SGHNT; CDR2 reads YYREEE (reference sequence). CDR3 length: 13 residues.